These 10 T cell receptor beta chains came from one sample sequenced in a study of breast tumors, draining lymph nodes, adjacent tissues. Via MiXCR, TCRdb re-called the multiplex PCR reads, giving one row per CDR3 protein. The repertoire includes around 66,000 distinct CDR3 sequences, roughly 40% of them detected once, and about 8.4% sits in the top ten. Sequenced material: breast tumor tissue. The receptor set was obtained from a female donor with breast cancer. Some clones in this sample may be carry-over from other donors' samples.

The chain combines TRBV20-1 with TRBJ2-7, with D possibly matching TRBD2 (5 bases). The V end lost 1 base, the J end lost 4 bases, and 11 bases lay between the germline ends. Germline V CDR1 and CDR2: DFQATT, SNEGSKA (reference sequence). The CDR3 is 13 residues long. This chain's CDR3 is CSARGFTSYEQYF. CDR3 coding DNA: TGCAGTGCTAGAGGGTTTACTAGTTACGAGCAGTACTTC.

This clonotype has a count of ten or more. The rearrangement joins TRBV10-3 to TRBJ2-1; 12 bases are a match to TRBD1. V lost 5 bases and J lost 6; bases outside the gene matches: 8. In germline, CDR1 is ENHRY, CDR2 SYGVKD. The CDR3 loop spans 16 amino acids. CDR3: CAISSPGQGAINEQFF. The CDR3 DNA reads TGTGCCATCAGTAGCCCGGGACAGGGGGCGATCAATGAGCAGTTCTTC.

There are many counts of this clonotype. The chain combines TRBV12-3 or TRBV12-4 with TRBJ1-6, with TRBD1 matching over 7 bases. The CDR3 loop spans 15 amino acids. V lost 5 bases to trimming and J lost 5 bases; unmatched junction nucleotides: 6. CDR3 residues: CASSPRDSNNSPLHF. The CDR3 DNA is TGTGCCAGCAGTCCACGGGACAGTAATAATTCACCCCTCCACTTT.

This clonotype was observed at least ten times. The J gene is TRBJ2-7, the V gene TRBV11-2, with D perhaps matching TRBD1 (5 bases). Germline assignment: CDR1 SGHAT and CDR2 FQNNGV. Trimming stripped 1 base from V and 2 bases from J, with 18 bases between. The CDR3 extends over 17 amino acids. The CDR3 reads CASSLGRQGNPAYEQYF. The CDR3 nucleotides are TGTGCCAGCAGCTTAGGTCGGCAGGGAAATCCAGCCTACGAGCAGTACTTC.

This clonotype was seen repeatedly, ten times or more. Given a much more abundant clone one base away, this may be a read error. This chain uses TRBV19 with TRBJ1-5; D unclear. The V end was cut by 4 bases, the J end by 1 base, with 5 bases between. The CDR3 runs to 13 residues. Per germline, CDR1 LNHDA and CDR2 SQIVND (reference sequence). The CDR3 DNA is TGTGCCAGTAGTAGCCAAAGCAATCAGCCCCAGCATTTT. It is translated as CASSSQSNQPQHF. The whole variable domain, remainder taken from reference TRBV19 and TRBJ1-5, is DGGITQSPKYLFRKEGQNVTLSCEQNLNHDAMYWYRQDPGQGLRLIYYSQIVNDFQKGDIAEGYSVSREKKESFPLTVTSAQKNPTAFYLCASSSQSNQPQHFGDGTRLSIL.

This chain joins TRBV11-3 and TRBJ2-5; 9 bases are a match to TRBD1. This CDR3 spans 14 amino acids. CDR1 SGHNT and CDR2 YENEEA come from the germline V gene. Germline trimming cut 5 bases from V and 9 bases from J; bases unmatched to any gene: 10. CDR3 residues: CASSPGTGNDPQYF. Here the CDR3 DNA reads TGTGCCAGCAGCCCAGGGACAGGGAATGACCCCCAGTACTTC.

This clonotype was detected a few times. The genes are TRBV20-1 and TRBJ2-7; tentative D call: TRBD1 (5 bases). Germline V gives CDR1 DFQATT, CDR2 SNEGSKA (reference sequence). CDR3 length: 13 amino acids. V lost 5 bases, J lost 0 bases, and 11 bases lay in between. CDR3: CSAPRQTSYEQYF. The CDR3 DNA follows: TGCAGTGCTCCCCGACAGACCTCCTACGAGCAGTACTTC.

This clonotype has a count of ten or more. J is TRBJ1-2 and V is TRBV11-1, with 7 bases aligning to TRBD1. Germline V gene lookup returns CDR1 SGHAT and CDR2 FQDESV (reference sequence). CDR3 length: 13 amino acids. The V gene end was trimmed by 1 base and the J gene end by 5 bases; junction bases not matched to a gene: 1. As DNA, the CDR3 is TGTGCCAGCAGCTTAGGGGACAGATATGGCTACACCTTC. This sequence encodes CASSLGDRYGYTF. Variable domain in full (rest from reference TRBV11-1 and TRBJ1-2): EAEVAQSPRYKITEKSQAVAFWCDPISGHATLYWYRQILGQGPELLVQFQDESVVDDSQLPKDRFSAERLKGVDSTLKIQPAELGDSAMYLCASSLGDRYGYTFGSGTRLTVV.

This clonotype occurred a few times. V is TRBV6-1 and J is TRBJ1-6; D not resolved. The V and J ends lost 7 bases and 13 bases respectively, with 11 bases between them. Germline CDR1 and CDR2: MNHNS and SASEGT. The CDR3 contains 11 residues. CDR3 coding DNA: TGTGCCAGCAAACGTTGGTCGCCCCTCCACTTT. It translates to CASKRWSPLHF.

Comments on this clonotype: It is unclear where the CDR3 begins or ends on the DNA, so no DNA is shown, and the CDR3 is as TCRdb lists it. The V call is TRBV5-1, the J call TRBJ1-4; the tabulated D call, TRBD1, remains unverified against the DNA. Germline assignment: CDR1 SGHRS and CDR2 YFSETQ. The CDR3 has 24 amino acids, counting both end residues. CDR3 residues: CASSLGDSNEQYFGPGTRLEKLFF.